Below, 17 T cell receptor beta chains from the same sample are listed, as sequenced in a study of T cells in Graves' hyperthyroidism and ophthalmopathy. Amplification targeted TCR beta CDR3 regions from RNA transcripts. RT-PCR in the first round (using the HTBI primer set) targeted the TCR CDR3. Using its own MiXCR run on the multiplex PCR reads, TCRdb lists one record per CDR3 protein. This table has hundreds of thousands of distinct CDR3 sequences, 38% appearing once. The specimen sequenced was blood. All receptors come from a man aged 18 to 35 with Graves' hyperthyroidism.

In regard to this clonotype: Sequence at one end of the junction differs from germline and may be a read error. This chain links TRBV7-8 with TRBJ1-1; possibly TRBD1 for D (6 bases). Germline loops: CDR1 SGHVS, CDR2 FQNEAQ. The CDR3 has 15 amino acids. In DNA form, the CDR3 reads TGTGCCAGCAGCCAAGCTACAGGGCAGAACACTGGAGCTTTCTTT. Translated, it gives CASSQATGQNTGAFF.

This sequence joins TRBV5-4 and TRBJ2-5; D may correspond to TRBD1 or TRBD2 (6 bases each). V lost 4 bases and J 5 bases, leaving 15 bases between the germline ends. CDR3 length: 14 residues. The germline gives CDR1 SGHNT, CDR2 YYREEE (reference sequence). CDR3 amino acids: CASSGTGRDETQYF. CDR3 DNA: TGTGCCAGCAGCGGTACAGGGCGGGACGAGACCCAGTACTTC. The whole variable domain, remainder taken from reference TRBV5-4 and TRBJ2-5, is ETGVTQSPTHLIKTRGQQVTLRCSSQSGHNTVSWYQQALGQGPQFIFQYYREEENGRGNFPPRFSGLQFPNYSSELNVNALELDDSALYLCASSGTGRDETQYFGPGTRLLVL.

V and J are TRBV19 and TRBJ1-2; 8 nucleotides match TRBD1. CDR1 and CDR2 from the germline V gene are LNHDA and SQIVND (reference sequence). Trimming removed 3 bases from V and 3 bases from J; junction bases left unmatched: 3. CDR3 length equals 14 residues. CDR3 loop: CASSIAGQDYGYTF. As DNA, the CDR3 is TGTGCCAGTAGTATCGCGGGACAGGACTATGGCTACACCTTC.

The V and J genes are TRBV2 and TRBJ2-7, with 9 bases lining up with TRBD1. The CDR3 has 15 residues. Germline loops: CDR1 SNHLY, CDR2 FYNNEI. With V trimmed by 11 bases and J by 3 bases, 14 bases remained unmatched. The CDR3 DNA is TGTGCCTCGCTTCTACTCCGGGACAGGGACTACGAGCAGTACTTC. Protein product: CASLLLRDRDYEQYF.

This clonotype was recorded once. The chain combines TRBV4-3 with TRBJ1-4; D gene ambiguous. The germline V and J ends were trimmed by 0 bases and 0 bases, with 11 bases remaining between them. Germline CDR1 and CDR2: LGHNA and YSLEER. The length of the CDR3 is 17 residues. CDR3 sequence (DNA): TGCGCCAGCAGCCAAGAAGGCTATACCTCAACTAATGAAAAACTGTTTTTT. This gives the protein CASSQEGYTSTNEKLFF.

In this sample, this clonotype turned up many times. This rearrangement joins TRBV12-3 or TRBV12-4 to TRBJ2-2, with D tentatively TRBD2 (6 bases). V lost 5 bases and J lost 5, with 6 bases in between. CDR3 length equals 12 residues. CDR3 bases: TGTGCCAGCAGTCGGGGGACCGGGGAGCTGTTTTTT. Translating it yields CASSRGTGELFF.

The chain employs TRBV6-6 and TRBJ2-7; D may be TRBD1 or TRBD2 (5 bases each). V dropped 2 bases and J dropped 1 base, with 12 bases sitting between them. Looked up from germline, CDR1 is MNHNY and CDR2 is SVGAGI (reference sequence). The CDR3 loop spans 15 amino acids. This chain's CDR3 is CASSYGGGASYEQYF. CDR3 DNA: TGTGCCAGCAGTTACGGAGGTGGGGCGTCCTACGAGCAGTACTTC.

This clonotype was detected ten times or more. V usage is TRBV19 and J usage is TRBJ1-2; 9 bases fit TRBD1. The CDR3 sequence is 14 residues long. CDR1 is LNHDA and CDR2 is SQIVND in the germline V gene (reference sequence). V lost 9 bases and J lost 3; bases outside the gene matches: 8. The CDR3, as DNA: TGTGCCAGCGGAGGGGACAGGGACTACTATGGCTACACCTTC. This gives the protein CASGGDRDYYGYTF.

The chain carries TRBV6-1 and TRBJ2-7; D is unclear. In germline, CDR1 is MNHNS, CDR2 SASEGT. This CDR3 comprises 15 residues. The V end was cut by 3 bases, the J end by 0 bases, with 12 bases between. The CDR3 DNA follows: TGTGCCAGCAGTGAGTTTAAGGGTTCCTCCTACGAGCAGTACTTC. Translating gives CASSEFKGSSYEQYF.

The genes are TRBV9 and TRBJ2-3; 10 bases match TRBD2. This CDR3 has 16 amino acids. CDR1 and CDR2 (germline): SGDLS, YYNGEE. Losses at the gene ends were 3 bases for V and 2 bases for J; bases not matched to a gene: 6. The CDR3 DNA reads TGTGCCAGCAGCGGGCCCCTAGCGGGGGTCACAGATACGCAGTATTTT. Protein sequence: CASSGPLAGVTDTQYF.

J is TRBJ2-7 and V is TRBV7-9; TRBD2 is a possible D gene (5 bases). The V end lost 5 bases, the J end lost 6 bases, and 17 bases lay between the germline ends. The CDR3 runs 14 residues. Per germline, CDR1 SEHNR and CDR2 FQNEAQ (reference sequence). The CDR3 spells CASSVESGRGEQYF. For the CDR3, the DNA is TGTGCCAGCAGCGTAGAGTCTGGGAGAGGCGAGCAGTACTTC.

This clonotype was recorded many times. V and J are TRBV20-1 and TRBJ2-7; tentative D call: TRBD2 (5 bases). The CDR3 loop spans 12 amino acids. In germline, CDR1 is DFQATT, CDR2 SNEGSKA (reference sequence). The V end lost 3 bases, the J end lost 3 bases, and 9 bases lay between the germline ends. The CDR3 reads CSASPSNYEQYF. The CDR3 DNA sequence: TGCAGTGCTAGCCCTAGCAACTACGAGCAGTACTTC.

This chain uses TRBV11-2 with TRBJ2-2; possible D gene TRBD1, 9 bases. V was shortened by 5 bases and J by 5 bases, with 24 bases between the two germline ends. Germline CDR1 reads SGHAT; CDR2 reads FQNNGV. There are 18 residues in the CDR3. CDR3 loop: CASSVQQGASGLTGELFF. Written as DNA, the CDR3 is TGTGCCAGCAGCGTACAACAGGGGGCTAGCGGGCTTACCGGGGAGCTGTTTTTT.

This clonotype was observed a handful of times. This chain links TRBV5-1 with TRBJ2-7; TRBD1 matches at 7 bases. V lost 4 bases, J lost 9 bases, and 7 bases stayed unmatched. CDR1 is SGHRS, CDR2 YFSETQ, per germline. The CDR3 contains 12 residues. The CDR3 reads CASSPGQDAQYF. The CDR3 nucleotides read TGCGCCAGCAGCCCCGGACAGGACGCGCAGTACTTC.

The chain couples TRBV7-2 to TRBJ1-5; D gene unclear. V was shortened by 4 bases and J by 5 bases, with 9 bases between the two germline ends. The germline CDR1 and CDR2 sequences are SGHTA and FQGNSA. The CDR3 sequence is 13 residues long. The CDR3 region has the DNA TGTGCCAGCAGCTCAGCAAGAGATCAGCCCCAGCATTTT. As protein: CASSSARDQPQHF.

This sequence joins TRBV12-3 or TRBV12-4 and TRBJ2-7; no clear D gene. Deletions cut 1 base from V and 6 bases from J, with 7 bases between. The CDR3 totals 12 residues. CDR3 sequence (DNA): TGTGCCAGCAGTTTAGTTCCGGCCGAGCAGTACTTC. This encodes CASSLVPAEQYF.

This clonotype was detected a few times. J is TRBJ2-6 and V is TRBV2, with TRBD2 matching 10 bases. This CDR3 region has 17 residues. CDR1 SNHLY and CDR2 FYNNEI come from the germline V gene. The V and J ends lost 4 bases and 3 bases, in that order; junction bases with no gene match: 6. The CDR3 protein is CASSGPSGSYGANVLTF. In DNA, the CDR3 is TGTGCCAGCAGTGGTCCTAGCGGGAGTTATGGGGCCAACGTCCTGACTTTC.